These 14 T cell receptor beta chains were sequenced from one sample in a study of OX40 agonist ivuxolimab in advanced cancers. The method was immunoSEQ multiplex PCR; TCRdb's version includes in-frame clones alone and lacks a portion of them. The sample lists approximately 46,000 clones, 70% to 80% occurring once. This specimen consisted of CD4+ or CD8+ T cells sorted from blood, obtained in a trial of the OX40 agonist ivuxolimab. The origin of the receptors is an adult with an advanced solid tumor such as melanoma, head and neck, liver or kidney cancer.

In this sample, this clone turned up a few times. CDR3 in DNA: TGTGCCAGCAGCTGGGGGACAGGGTTCGACGGCTACACCTTC. This translates into CASSWGTGFDGYTF. V gene TRBV7-2 combines with J gene TRBJ1-2; 9 bases fit TRBD1. The germline gives CDR1 SGHTA, CDR2 FQGNSA. V dropped 4 bases and J dropped 8; count of bases not matched to a gene: 8. The CDR3 runs to 14 residues. The entire variable domain, with the rest obtained from reference TRBV7-2 and TRBJ1-2, is as follows: GAGVSQSPSNKVTEKGKDVELRCDPISGHTALYWYRQSLGQGLEFLIYFQGNSAPDKSGLPSDRFSAERTGGSVSTLTIQRTQQEDSAVYLCASSWGTGFDGYTFGSGTRLTVV.

This chain uses TRBV18 with TRBJ2-7; D is undetermined. V was trimmed by 2 bases and J by 2 bases, leaving 10 bases between them. Germline V gives CDR1 KGHSH, CDR2 LQKENI. The length of the CDR3 is 14 residues. Here the CDR3 reads CASSPASATYEQYF. DNA of the CDR3: TGTGCCAGCTCACCAGCCTCAGCGACCTACGAGCAGTACTTC.

The chain links TRBV9 to TRBJ2-3; D is perhaps TRBD2 (6 bases). Between the trimmed V and J ends, which lost 0 bases and 2 bases, there was a span of 10 bases. Germline V gene sequence: CDR1 SGDLS, CDR2 YYNGEE. The CDR3 contains 15 residues. The CDR3 DNA is TGTGCCAGCAGCGTAGAGGGAGGACTCACAGATACGCAGTATTTT. Amino acid sequence: CASSVEGGLTDTQYF.

V gene TRBV7-8 combines with J gene TRBJ1-1; no clear D gene. Trimming took 1 base from V and 1 from J, leaving 4 bases between them. CDR1 SGHVS and CDR2 FQNEAQ come from the germline V gene. The CDR3 contains 13 residues. This CDR3 is CASSLDTNTEAFF. The DNA for the CDR3 is TGTGCCAGCAGCTTAGACACGAACACTGAAGCTTTCTTT.

The chain carries TRBV10-2 and TRBJ2-2; D is ambiguous. Trimming cost V 8 bases and J 1 base, with 17 bases left between them. This CDR3 spans 16 amino acids. The germline gives CDR1 WSHSY, CDR2 SAAADI. In DNA form, the CDR3 reads TGCGCCAGCTTAGCAAATGGGCAGCTGAACACCGGGGAGCTGTTTTTT. Its translation: CASLANGQLNTGELFF.

This clone has a single count. V gene TRBV6-5 combines with J gene TRBJ2-3, with D perhaps matching TRBD2 (6 bases). Germline V gene sequence: CDR1 MNHEY, CDR2 SVGAGI. Trimming cost V 2 bases and J 4 bases, with 16 bases left between them. This CDR3 has 16 residues. The CDR3 sequence is CASSYTSRRVPDTQYF. CDR3 nucleotides: TGTGCCAGCAGTTACACTAGCAGGAGGGTCCCAGATACGCAGTATTTT.

This clone was detected a few times. The chain carries TRBV25-1 and TRBJ2-6; 10 bases align to TRBD1. J lost 2 bases, V lost 6 bases, and 10 bases had no gene match. The CDR3 spans 18 residues. Germline V lookup: CDR1 MGHDK, CDR2 SYGVNS. The chain's CDR3 is CASSHPGQGNPGANVLTF. In nucleotides, the CDR3 is TGTGCCAGCAGCCATCCGGGACAGGGGAATCCTGGGGCCAACGTCCTGACTTTC. The entire variable domain, with the rest obtained from reference TRBV25-1 and TRBJ2-6, is as follows: EADIYQTPRYLVIGTGKKITLECSQTMGHDKMYWYQQDPGMELHLIHYSYGVNSTEKGDLSSESTVSRIRTEHFPLTLESARPSHTSQYLCASSHPGQGNPGANVLTFGAGSRLTVL.

By sample fraction, this clone is large (0.1 to 1%). CDR3 sequence: CASSLATGAYEQYF. The CDR3, as DNA: TGTGCCAGCAGCTTAGCGACAGGGGCCTACGAGCAGTACTTC. The rearrangement links TRBV7-6 to TRBJ2-7; 8 bases line up with TRBD1. CDR3 length: 14 amino acids. CDR1 and CDR2 (germline): SGHVS, FNYEAQ. The junction had 0 bases not matched to a gene; V was cut back by 0 bases and J by 2 bases.

A note on this clone: The sample has other DNA sequences that encode this CDR3 too. The chain uses TRBV10-2 and TRBJ2-7; TRBD2 matches 9 bases. CDR3 length equals 14 residues. Germline CDR1 is WSHSY and CDR2 is SAAADI. With V trimmed by 6 bases and J by 0 bases, 3 bases remained unmatched. CDR3 region: CASRLAGDSYEQYF. CDR3 sequence (DNA): TGCGCCAGCAGATTAGCGGGAGACTCCTACGAGCAGTACTTC.

In the case of this clone: Other DNA sequences in the same sample also yield this CDR3. The chain combines TRBV11-2 with TRBJ2-7, with D hard to call. The V gene lost 0 bases and the J gene lost 0 bases, with 9 bases spanning the gap. There are 15 residues in the CDR3. CDR1 SGHAT and CDR2 FQNNGV come from the germline V gene. The CDR3 region is CASSLEAGGSYEQYF. The CDR3 nucleotides read TGTGCCAGCAGCTTAGAGGCAGGTGGCTCCTACGAGCAGTACTTC.

The count of this clone is one. The chain combines TRBV6-1 with TRBJ2-1; 11 bases line up with TRBD1. After removal of 2 bases from V and 9 bases from J, the junction contained 9 bases not matched to a gene. The germline CDR1 and CDR2 sequences are MNHNS and SASEGT. This CDR3 comprises 16 residues. The CDR3 DNA is TGTGCCAGCAGTGAATCCGGACAGGGGGCGAGGGGTGAGCAGTTCTTC. It translates to CASSESGQGARGEQFF.

The rearrangement links TRBV7-6 to TRBJ2-1; D is tentatively TRBD1 or TRBD2 (6 bases each). Germline V CDR1 and CDR2: SGHVS, FNYEAQ. The CDR3 has 14 residues. V was clipped by 4 bases and J by 4 bases, with 11 bases between them. In DNA, the CDR3 is TGTGCCAGCAGCTACCAGGGGACTTACAATGAGCAGTTCTTC. Residues: CASSYQGTYNEQFF.

The V gene is TRBV7-9, the J gene TRBJ2-1; the D is unclear. From germline, CDR1 is SEHNR and CDR2 FQNEAQ (reference sequence). CDR3 size: 13 residues. Trimming left V 0 bases short and J 8 bases short, with 8 bases between. The CDR3 nucleotides are TGTGCCAGCAGCTTAGCGGTTCTGTATGAGCAGTTCTTC. Protein: CASSLAVLYEQFF.

V gene TRBV2 combines with J gene TRBJ1-4; D is undetermined. In germline, CDR1 is SNHLY, CDR2 FYNNEI. This CDR3 spans 13 amino acids. V lost 10 bases to trimming and J lost 4 bases, with 13 bases between them. This chain's CDR3 is CATSKWGNEKLFF. CDR3 nucleotides: TGTGCCACGTCAAAGTGGGGTAATGAAAAACTGTTTTTT.